A selection of T cell receptor beta chains follows, all from one sample in a study of T-cell reconstitution after alpha-beta-depleted transplantation in children. TCRdb reprocessed the PCR reads via MiXCR and lists one record per CDR3 protein. The sample includes about 610,000 distinct CDR3 sequences, approximately 10% seen only once; the top ten take about 4.2%. The source was PBMCs from the stem cell graft donor, collected from the stem cell graft. These receptors all come from a human donor who donated a stem cell graft to a child with acute myeloid leukemia. Each CDR3 is given with its conserved first and last residue. The order of the fields is D gene, clone size, V gene, J gene, CDR3 DNA, CDR3 protein. The D gene is left open where the match is weak. Rows give clone size only sometimes, using once, few, many, or a class for an expanded clone.

>TRBD2|few|TRBV4-3|TRBJ2-3
TGCGCCAGCGGGGGGACTAGCGGGAGGTTAGATACGCAGTATTTT
CASGGTSGRLDTQYF
>TRBD2|.|TRBV29-1|TRBJ2-1
TGCAGCGTCCTGGGTAGTAGCGGGAGGAATGAGCAGTTCTTC
CSVLGSSGRNEQFF
>.|many|TRBV28|TRBJ1-5
TGTGCCAGCACCCTGACTGGAGGGGGCAATCAGCCCCAGCATTTT
CASTLTGGGNQPQHF
>.|few|TRBV29-1|TRBJ2-7
TGCAGCGTTACGGGGCCGGCCCCCTACGAGCAGTACTTC
CSVTGPAPYEQYF
>.|few|TRBV20-1|TRBJ2-6
TGCAGTGCTGAGACTACTGGGGCCAACGTCCTGACTTTC
CSAETTGANVLTF
>.|few|TRBV20-1|TRBJ1-5
TGCAGTGCTAGCTCCAGGGTTAGCAATCAGCCCCAGCATTTT
CSASSRVSNQPQHF
>TRBD2|few|TRBV11-2|TRBJ2-1
TGTGCCAGCAGCCCCAATAGCGGGAGCTCCTACAATGAGCAGTTCTTC
CASSPNSGSSYNEQFF
>TRBD2|few|TRBV20-1|TRBJ2-1
TGCAGTGCCCTTACGACTAGCGGAAACTACAATGAGCAGTTCTTC
CSALTTSGNYNEQFF
>TRBD2|.|TRBV7-2|TRBJ2-7
TGTGCCAGCAGCCCCTCCGCCGGGAGGGACGAGCAGTACTTC
CASSPSAGRDEQYF
>.|many|TRBV5-5|TRBJ2-7
TGTGCCAGCAGCTTACCAGCCGCCTACGAGCAGTACTTC
CASSLPAAYEQYF
>.|many|TRBV24-1|TRBJ2-6
TGTGCCACCAGTGATCCGGACGCAGGGATTGGGGCCAACGTCCTGACTTTC
CATSDPDAGIGANVLTF
>.|few|TRBV20-1|TRBJ2-7
TGCAGTGCTAGAGATAGGCGGGGCCGGGTCGAGCAGTACTTC
CSARDRRGRVEQYF
>.|.|TRBV5-1|TRBJ2-1
TGCGCCAGCAGCCAACCGGAGAGGGCCAGTGAGCAGTTCTTC
CASSQPERASEQFF
>.|.|TRBV28|TRBJ1-1
TGTGCCAGCAGTAAGTCGGGGCCTAGGAGCTTGGACACTGAAGCTTTCTTT
CASSKSGPRSLDTEAFF
>TRBD2|few|TRBV3-1|TRBJ2-2
TGTGCCAGCAGCCTACTAGCGGGAGTTGAGACCGGGGAGCTGTTTTTT
CASSLLAGVETGELFF
>.|few|TRBV20-1|TRBJ1-3
TGCAGTGCTAGGAAGCCAGGGAAAGACACCATATATTTT
CSARKPGKDTIYF
>.|.|TRBV7-4|TRBJ2-5
TGTGCCTCCTGCTTAATGGCTGGTAGGGCAGGGCTAGAGACCCAGTACTTC
CASCLMAGRAGLETQYF
>.|.|TRBV20-1|TRBJ2-4
TGCAGTGCTACAAGGGCAGGGGCGGGATCCAAAAACATTCAGTACTTC
CSATRAGAGSKNIQYF
>.|few|TRBV4-3|TRBJ2-1
TGCGCCAGCAGCCAAGTGGAGGTAATCTACTCCTACAATGAGCAGTTCTTC
CASSQVEVIYSYNEQFF
>TRBD2|.|TRBV10-3|TRBJ2-1
TGTGCCACCGCGCGGGAGGATGAGCAGTTCTTC
CATAREDEQFF
>TRBD1|few|TRBV7-2|TRBJ2-5
TGTGCCAGCAGAGACAGGGCAAAAGAGACCCAGTACTTC
CASRDRAKETQYF
>TRBD1|once|TRBV5-5|TRBJ2-2
TGTGCCAGCGGGGTCGGACAGGCGAACACCGGGGAGCTGTTTTTT
CASGVGQANTGELFF
>.|many|TRBV6-4|TRBJ2-1
TGTGCCAGCAGAAAGAGGGCAGAGCCCTACAATGAGCAGTTCTTC
CASRKRAEPYNEQFF
>TRBD2|many|TRBV7-6|TRBJ2-1
TGTGCCAGCAGCTTATCTGCGGGAGGGCCCTCCAAGCAGTTCTTC
CASSLSAGGPSKQFF
>TRBD1|.|TRBV24-1|TRBJ2-2
TGTGCCACCAGTGATTTGATCGGACAGGGTCGGACCGGGGAGCTGTTTTTT
CATSDLIGQGRTGELFF
>TRBD2|.|TRBV6-2/TRBV6-3|TRBJ2-3
TGTGCCAGCAGTTACTCGAGTGCGGGACTAGCGGGAAGCACAGATACGCAGTATTTT
CASSYSSAGLAGSTDTQYF
>.|.|TRBV6-5|TRBJ2-7
TGTGCCAGCAGTTACCCCGGGGGTGGTAGCGGCACCTACGAGCAGTACTTC
CASSYPGGGSGTYEQYF
>TRBD2|.|TRBV4-2|TRBJ2-5
TGTGCCAGCAGCCAAGATAGCGGACAGACTAGCGGGAGAGAGACCCAGTACTTC
CASSQDSGQTSGRETQYF
>TRBD2|.|TRBV6-1|TRBJ2-3
TGTGCCAGCAGTCGATGGTTCAAGGGACTAGCGGATACAGATACGCAGTATTTT
CASSRWFKGLADTDTQYF
>.|.|TRBV27|TRBJ1-6
TGTGCCAGCAGGGTTAGGGGCTCCTATAATTCACCCCTCCACTTT
CASRVRGSYNSPLHF
>TRBD2|.|TRBV29-1|TRBJ2-7
TGCAGCGTTAAGCCCGGGAGGAACGAGCAGTACTTC
CSVKPGRNEQYF
>.|.|TRBV3-1|TRBJ2-3
TGTGCCAGCAGCCAAGAGGCCAGGGGAACAGATACGCAGTATTTT
CASSQEARGTDTQYF
>.|few|TRBV7-2|TRBJ2-2
TGTGCCAGCAGCTTAAAACGGATCACCGGGGAGCTGTTTTTT
CASSLKRITGELFF
>.|few|TRBV7-3|TRBJ2-5
TGTGCCAGCAGCCCCATGGGGGGGCAGGAAGAGACCCAGTACTTC
CASSPMGGQEETQYF
>.|few|TRBV20-1|TRBJ2-3
TGCAGTGCTAGAAGGGGGGCCACGGGAGGAGATACGCAGTATTTT
CSARRGATGGDTQYF
>TRBD2|many|TRBV2|TRBJ2-2
TGTGCCAGCAGAATAAGCGGGAGGGAAACCGGGGAGCTGTTTTTT
CASRISGRETGELFF
>.|.|TRBV12-3/TRBV12-4|TRBJ2-2
TGTGCCAGCAGTCTTTTAAGCCCGAGCACCGGGGAGCTGTTTTTT
CASSLLSPSTGELFF
>.|many|TRBV20-1|TRBJ2-7
TGCAGTGCTATTCCGCGGATTGGCGAGCAGTACTTC
CSAIPRIGEQYF
>TRBD2|few|TRBV20-1|TRBJ2-2
TGCAGTGCTATCGCGGGAGCGACAATCGGGGAGCTGTTTTTT
CSAIAGATIGELFF
>TRBD2|few|TRBV12-3/TRBV12-4|TRBJ2-7
TGTGCCAGCAGTTTACGACTAGCGGGAGGGCTAGAGCAGTACTTC
CASSLRLAGGLEQYF
>.|.|TRBV7-2|TRBJ2-1
TGTGCCAGCAGCTTAGCCGGGACCGGTAGCTCCTACAATGAGCAGTTCTTC
CASSLAGTGSSYNEQFF
>.|few|TRBV29-1|TRBJ1-2
TGCAGCGTTGTCAGGGAGGTTGGCTATGGCTACACCTTC
CSVVREVGYGYTF
>.|few|TRBV12-3/TRBV12-4|TRBJ2-2
TGTGCCAGCAGTCACTATAGGGCCCCCGGGGAGCTGTTTTTT
CASSHYRAPGELFF
>TRBD2|.|TRBV6-1|TRBJ2-1
TGTGCCAGCCTCCTTACGGGACTAATCACCTACAATGAGCAGTTCTTC
CASLLTGLITYNEQFF
>TRBD2|few|TRBV29-1|TRBJ2-7
TGCAGCGTGTCCGGGACTAGCGGGAGGTTCAACGAGCAGTACTTC
CSVSGTSGRFNEQYF
>TRBD2|few|TRBV7-7|TRBJ2-5
TGTGCCAGCAGCTTAGACACTAGCGGGACGTGGGGCGGTCGAGAGACCCAGTACTTC
CASSLDTSGTWGGRETQYF
>.|many|TRBV7-3|TRBJ2-3
TGTGCCAGCAGCTCTATTGGGCCCACAGATACGCAGTATTTT
CASSSIGPTDTQYF
>.|.|TRBV29-1|TRBJ2-5
TGCAGCGTGCATCCGGGCCCAGAGACCCAGTACTTC
CSVHPGPETQYF
>.|.|TRBV7-9|TRBJ2-2
TGTGCCAGCAGCTTATTGATAGGGACGACCGGGGAGCTGTTTTTT
CASSLLIGTTGELFF
>TRBD2|.|TRBV9|TRBJ2-1
TGTGCCAGCAGCGTAGTCCCTGCTAGCGGGTTCCCATTCTTC
CASSVVPASGFPFF
>.|few|TRBV5-1|TRBJ1-1
TGCGCCAGCAGCATCGGTTTAAGGGGGGCGCAGAAGAACACTGAAGCTTTCTTT
CASSIGLRGAQKNTEAFF
>.|many|TRBV12-3/TRBV12-4|TRBJ2-4
TGTGCCAGCAGTGCCTTTGGGGGTATAAACATTCAGTACTTC
CASSAFGGINIQYF
>.|many|TRBV20-1|TRBJ2-3
TGCAGTGCTAGAGGGGTGAGGGCCGGCACAGATACGCAGTATTTT
CSARGVRAGTDTQYF
>TRBD1|few|TRBV10-3|TRBJ2-5
TGTGCCATCAGCGACAGGGTGATAGAGGAGACCCAGTACTTC
CAISDRVIEETQYF
>TRBD2|.|TRBV20-1|TRBJ2-1
TGCAGTGCTAGATTTTCTGCTAGCGGGATCGGGGGTGAGCAGTTCTTC
CSARFSASGIGGEQFF
>.|few|TRBV27|TRBJ1-6
TGTGCCAGCAGTTTATTGGGCAGTAATTCACCCCTCCACTTT
CASSLLGSNSPLHF